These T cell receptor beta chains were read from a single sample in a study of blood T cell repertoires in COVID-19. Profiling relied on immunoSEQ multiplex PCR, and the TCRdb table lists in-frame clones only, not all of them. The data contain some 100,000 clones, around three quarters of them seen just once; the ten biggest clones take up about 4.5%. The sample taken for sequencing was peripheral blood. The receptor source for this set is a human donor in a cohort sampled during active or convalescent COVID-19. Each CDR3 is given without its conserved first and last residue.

CDR3aa: ASSPGQGWDSNQPQH; len: 15; v_gene: TRBV4-1
CDR3aa: ASSTFDRGGYT; len: 11; v_gene: TRBV5-1
CDR3aa: ASRQGQSYGYT; len: 11; v_gene: TRBV2
CDR3aa: ASSLVKGTGRDNEQF; len: 15; v_gene: TRBV11-2
CDR3aa: ASPKRGQGLTYEQY; len: 14; v_gene: TRBV27
CDR3aa: ASKPTGLTNEKLF; len: 13; v_gene: TRBV19
CDR3aa: ASTGGSTYEQY; len: 11; v_gene: TRBV27
CDR3aa: ASSPGTSTTGELF; len: 13; v_gene: TRBV3-1/TRBV3-2
CDR3aa: ASSYSRQGGEQY; len: 12; v_gene: TRBV6-6
CDR3aa: ASKKQGLDSYNEQF; len: 14; v_gene: TRBV27
CDR3aa: ASGGTSGTEAF; len: 11; v_gene: TRBV28
CDR3aa: ASSLRQTNNSPLH; len: 13; v_gene: TRBV7-9
CDR3aa: ASSQPTGVYNSPLH; len: 14; v_gene: TRBV6-2/TRBV6-3
CDR3aa: ASSPRTSDTTEQY; len: 13; v_gene: TRBV7-8
CDR3aa: ASSRSGQRNQPQH; len: 13; v_gene: TRBV5-1
CDR3aa: ASSYFQVQY; len: 9; v_gene: TRBV6-2/TRBV6-3
CDR3aa: ASSIRTDRRYNEQF; len: 14; v_gene: TRBV19
CDR3aa: ASSARPQGSGANVLT; len: 15; v_gene: TRBV9
CDR3aa: ASSFQGSYGYT; len: 11; v_gene: TRBV12-3/TRBV12-4
CDR3aa: ASRDRTDPNYGYT; len: 13; v_gene: TRBV10-2
CDR3aa: ATSDSGTGVTDTQY; len: 14; v_gene: TRBV24-1
CDR3aa: ASRTSSGSRNNEQF; len: 14; v_gene: TRBV28
CDR3aa: ASSLTTRDEQY; len: 11; v_gene: TRBV4-1
CDR3aa: ATATSGSSNEQF; len: 12; v_gene: TRBV5-1
CDR3aa: ASSQSETSGSAYEQY; len: 15; v_gene: TRBV23-1
CDR3aa: ATSDPRGRTDTQY; len: 13; v_gene: TRBV24-1